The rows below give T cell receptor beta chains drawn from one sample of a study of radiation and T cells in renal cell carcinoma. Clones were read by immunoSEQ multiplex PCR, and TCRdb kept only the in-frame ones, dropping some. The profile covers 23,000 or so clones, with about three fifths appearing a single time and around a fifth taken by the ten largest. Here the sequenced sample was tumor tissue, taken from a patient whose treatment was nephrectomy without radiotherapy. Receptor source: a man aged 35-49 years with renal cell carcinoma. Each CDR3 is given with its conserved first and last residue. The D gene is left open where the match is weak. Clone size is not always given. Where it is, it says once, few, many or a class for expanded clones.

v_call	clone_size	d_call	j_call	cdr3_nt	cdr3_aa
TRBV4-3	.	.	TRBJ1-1	TGCGCCAGCGCCGGACAGAGGAACACTGAAGCTTTCTTT	CASAGQRNTEAFF
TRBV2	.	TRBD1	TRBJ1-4	TGTGCCAGCAGCGACAGGGAGGATTGGGTTGAAAAACTGTTTTTT	CASSDREDWVEKLFF
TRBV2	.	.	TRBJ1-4	TGTGCCAGCAGTGAAACGCATGGGGCGAGTGTGAAACTGTTTTTT	CASSETHGASVKLFF
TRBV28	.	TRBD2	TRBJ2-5	TGTGCCAGCAGACCCGGGGGGGAGACCCAGTACTTC	CASRPGGETQYF
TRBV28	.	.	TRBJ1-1	TGTGCCAGCAGTACCCGACGGTATGAAGCTTTCTTT	CASSTRRYEAFF
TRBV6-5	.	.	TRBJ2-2	TGTGCCAGCAACCCCGGGGGCGGGGAGCTGTTTTTT	CASNPGGGELFF
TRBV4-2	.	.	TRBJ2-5	TGTGCCAGCAGCCAATCGGGGGGCCGGACGGGAGAGACCCAGTACTTC	CASSQSGGRTGETQYF
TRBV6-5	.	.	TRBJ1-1	TGTGCCAGCAGTTCCAGGGGCACTGAAGCTTTCTTT	CASSSRGTEAFF
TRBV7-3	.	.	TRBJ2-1	TGTGCCAGCACCCTCGGGGGGCAGGGGGCTGGTGAGCAGTTCTTC	CASTLGGQGAGEQFF
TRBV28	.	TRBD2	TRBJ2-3	TGTGCCAGCAGTAGAGCGCGTAGCGGGAGCACAGATACGCAGTATTTT	CASSRARSGSTDTQYF
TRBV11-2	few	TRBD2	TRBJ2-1	TGTGCCAGCAGCTTAACCCCCCTAGCGGGCGCCTACAATGAGCAGTTCTTC	CASSLTPLAGAYNEQFF
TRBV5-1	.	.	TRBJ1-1	TGCGCCAGCATGCAGATCGGAGCCCTGGGCACTGAAGCTTTCTTT	CASMQIGALGTEAFF
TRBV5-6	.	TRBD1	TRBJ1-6	TGTGCCAGCAGCTTGCCAGGGGGATATAATTCACCCCTCCACTTT	CASSLPGGYNSPLHF
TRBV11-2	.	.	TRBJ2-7	TGTGCCAGCAGCTTAGTAGTGGATTCCTCCTACGAGCAGTACTTC	CASSLVVDSSYEQYF
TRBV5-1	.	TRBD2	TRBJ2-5	TGCGCCAGCAGCTTAGCGGGGAGCGCTGACCAAGAGACCCAGTACTTC	CASSLAGSADQETQYF
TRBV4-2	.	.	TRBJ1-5	TGTGCCAGCAGCCAAGATCTCAGCGGGTGGCAGGGCCAGCCCCAGCATTTT	CASSQDLSGWQGQPQHF
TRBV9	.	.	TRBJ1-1	TGTGCCAGCAGCATAAGAGACAGTGCTGAAGCTTTCTTT	CASSIRDSAEAFF
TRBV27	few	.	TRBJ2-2	TGTGCCAGCAGATCAGCCCGGGAGCTGTTTTTT	CASRSARELFF
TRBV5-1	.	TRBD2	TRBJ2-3	TGCGCCAGCAGCTTAGGAGCGGGGGGTGGCACAGATACGCAGTATTTT	CASSLGAGGGTDTQYF
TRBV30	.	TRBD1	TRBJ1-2	TGTGCCTGGGGAGGACAGGGGGACTATGGCTACACCTTC	CAWGGQGDYGYTF
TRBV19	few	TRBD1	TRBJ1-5	TGTGCCACTGGACAGGGGAGGAGCAATCAGCCCCAGCATTTT	CATGQGRSNQPQHF
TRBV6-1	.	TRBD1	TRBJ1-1	TGTGCCAGCAGTGAAAGGGGACAGGGGGCAACCACTGAAGCTTTCTTT	CASSERGQGATTEAFF
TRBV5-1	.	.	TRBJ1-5	TGCGCCAGCAGCTTACAGGGCAATCAGCCCCAGCATTTT	CASSLQGNQPQHF
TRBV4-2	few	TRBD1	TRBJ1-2	TGTGCCAGCAGAAGGGACAGGGGGCGCCTCGACTATGGCTACACCTTC	CASRRDRGRLDYGYTF
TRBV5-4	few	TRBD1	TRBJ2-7	TGTGCCAGCAGCTTGGAGACAGGGGGCTACGAGCAGTACTTC	CASSLETGGYEQYF
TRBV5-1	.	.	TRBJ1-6	TGCGCCAGCAGCTTGACCTCCTATAATTCACCCCTCCACTTT	CASSLTSYNSPLHF
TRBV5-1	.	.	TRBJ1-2	TGCGCCAGCAGCATGGTTTTTGGAGCTAACTATGGCTACACCTTC	CASSMVFGANYGYTF
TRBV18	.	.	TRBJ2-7	TGTGCCAGCTCACCACTGACAGATTCCTACGAGCAGTACTTC	CASSPLTDSYEQYF
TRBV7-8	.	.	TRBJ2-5	TGTGCCAGCGGTAAACGGGATTACGGACCCCAAGAGACCCAGTACTTC	CASGKRDYGPQETQYF
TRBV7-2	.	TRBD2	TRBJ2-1	TGTGCCAGCAGCCAGGCTAGCGGGGGGTCCAATGAGCAGTTCTTC	CASSQASGGSNEQFF
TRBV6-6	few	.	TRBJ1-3	TGTGCCAGCAGTTACCTTCAGGGTCCTGGAAACACCATATATTTT	CASSYLQGPGNTIYF
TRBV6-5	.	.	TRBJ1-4	TGTGCCAGCAGTCCCCGGGCGGGGGAAAAACTGTTTTTT	CASSPRAGEKLFF
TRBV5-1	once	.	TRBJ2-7	TGCGCCAGCAGCGACGACTCAGGTTCTTGGAGCTCACGATACGAGCAGTACTTC	CASSDDSGSWSSRYEQYF
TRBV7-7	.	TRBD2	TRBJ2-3	TGTGCCAGCAGCCTGGGACTAGCGGGGGCCACAGATACGCAGTATTTT	CASSLGLAGATDTQYF
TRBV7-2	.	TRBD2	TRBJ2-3	TGTGCCAGCAGCCCGACCGGAAGCGGGGGGCTCCTTAGCACAGATACGCAGTATTTT	CASSPTGSGGLLSTDTQYF
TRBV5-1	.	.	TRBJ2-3	TGCGCCAGCAGCTCTGCCAGCACAGATACGCAGTATTTT	CASSSASTDTQYF
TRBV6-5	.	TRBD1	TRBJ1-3	TGTGCCAGCAGTTCCACAGGGGAGTCTCCTGGAAACACCATATATTTT	CASSSTGESPGNTIYF
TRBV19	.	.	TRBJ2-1	TGTGCCAGTAGTCTCTCCGAGGGCAATGAGCAGTTCTTC	CASSLSEGNEQFF
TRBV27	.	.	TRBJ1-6	TGTGCCAGCAGTTCCCAAGTCGGATCACCCCTCCACTTT	CASSSQVGSPLHF
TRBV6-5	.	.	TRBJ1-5	TGTGCCAGCGCGGAGGGGATGGATCAGCCCCAGCATTTT	CASAEGMDQPQHF
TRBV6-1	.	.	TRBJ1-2	TGTGCCAGCAGTGAAGCTGCGGGGGGAAATGGCTACACCTTC	CASSEAAGGNGYTF
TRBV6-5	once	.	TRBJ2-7	TGTGCCAGCAGTTACTCTCGGGGGGCCCACGAGCAGTACTTC	CASSYSRGAHEQYF
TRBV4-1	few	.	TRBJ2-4	TGCGCCAGCAGCCTAGCAGAACTAGCCAAAAACATTCAGTACTTC	CASSLAELAKNIQYF
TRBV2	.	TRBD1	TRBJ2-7	TGTGCCAGCAGTGACCTGGCGACAGGGGTCGAGCAGTACTTC	CASSDLATGVEQYF
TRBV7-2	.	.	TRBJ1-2	TGTGCCAGCAGCCCCTCGGTTGGCTTCTATGGCTACACCTTC	CASSPSVGFYGYTF